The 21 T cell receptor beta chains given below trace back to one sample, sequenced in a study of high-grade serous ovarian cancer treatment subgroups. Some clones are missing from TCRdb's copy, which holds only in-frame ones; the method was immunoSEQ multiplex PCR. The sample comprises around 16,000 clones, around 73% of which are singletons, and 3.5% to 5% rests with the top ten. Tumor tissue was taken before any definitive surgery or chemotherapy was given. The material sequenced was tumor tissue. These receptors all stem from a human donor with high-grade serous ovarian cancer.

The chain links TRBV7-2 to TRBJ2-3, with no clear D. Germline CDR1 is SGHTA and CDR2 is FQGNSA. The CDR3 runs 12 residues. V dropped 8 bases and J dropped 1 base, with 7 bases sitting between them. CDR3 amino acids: CASGVGTDTQYF. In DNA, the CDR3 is TGTGCCAGCGGAGTGGGCACAGATACGCAGTATTTT.

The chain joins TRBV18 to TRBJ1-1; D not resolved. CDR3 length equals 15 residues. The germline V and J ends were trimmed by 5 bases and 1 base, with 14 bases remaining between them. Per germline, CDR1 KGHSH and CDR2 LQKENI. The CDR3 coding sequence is TGTGCCAGCTCAGCACTCCATGGTCCGAACACTGAAGCTTTCTTT. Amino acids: CASSALHGPNTEAFF.

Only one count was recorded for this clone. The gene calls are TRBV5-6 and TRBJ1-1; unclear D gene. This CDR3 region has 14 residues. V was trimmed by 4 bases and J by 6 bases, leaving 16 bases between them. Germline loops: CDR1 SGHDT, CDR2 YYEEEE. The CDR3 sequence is CASSPFAERAEAFF. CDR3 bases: TGTGCCAGCAGCCCCTTTGCAGAGAGAGCTGAAGCTTTCTTT.

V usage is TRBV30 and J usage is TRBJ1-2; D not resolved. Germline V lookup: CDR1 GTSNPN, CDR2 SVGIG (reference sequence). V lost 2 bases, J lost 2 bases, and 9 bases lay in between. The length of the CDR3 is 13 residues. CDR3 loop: CAWSFQENYGYTF. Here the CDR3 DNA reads TGTGCCTGGAGTTTCCAGGAGAACTATGGCTACACCTTC.

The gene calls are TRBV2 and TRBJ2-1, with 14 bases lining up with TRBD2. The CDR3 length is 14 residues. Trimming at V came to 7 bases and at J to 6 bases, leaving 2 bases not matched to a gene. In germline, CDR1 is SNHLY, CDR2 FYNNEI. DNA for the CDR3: TGTGCCAGCAAGGGACTAGCGGGGGTCAATGAGCAGTTCTTC. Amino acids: CASKGLAGVNEQFF.

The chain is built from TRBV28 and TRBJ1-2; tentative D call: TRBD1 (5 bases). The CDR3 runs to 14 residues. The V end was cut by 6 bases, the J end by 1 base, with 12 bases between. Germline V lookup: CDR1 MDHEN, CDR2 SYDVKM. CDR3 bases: TGTGCCAGCAGAACGGGGACTGTTAACTATGGCTACACCTTC. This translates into CASRTGTVNYGYTF.

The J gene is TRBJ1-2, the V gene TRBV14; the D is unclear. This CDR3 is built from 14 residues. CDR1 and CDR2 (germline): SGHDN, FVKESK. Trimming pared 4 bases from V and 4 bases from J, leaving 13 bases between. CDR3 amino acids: CASSPTRIGYGYTF. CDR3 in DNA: TGTGCCAGCAGCCCGACCCGTATCGGCTATGGCTACACCTTC. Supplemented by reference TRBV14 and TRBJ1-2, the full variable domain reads EAGVTQFPSHSVIEKGQTVTLRCDPISGHDNLYWYRRVMGKEIKFLLHFVKESKQDESGMPNNRFLAERTGGTYSTLKVQPAELEDSGVYFCASSPTRIGYGYTFGSGTRLTVV.

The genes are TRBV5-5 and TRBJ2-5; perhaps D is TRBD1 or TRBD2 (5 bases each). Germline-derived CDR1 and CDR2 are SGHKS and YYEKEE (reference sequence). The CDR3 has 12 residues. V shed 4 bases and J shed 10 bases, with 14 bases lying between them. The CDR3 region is CASSGLRGYQYF. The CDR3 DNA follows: TGTGCCAGCAGCGGATTGAGGGGATACCAGTACTTC.

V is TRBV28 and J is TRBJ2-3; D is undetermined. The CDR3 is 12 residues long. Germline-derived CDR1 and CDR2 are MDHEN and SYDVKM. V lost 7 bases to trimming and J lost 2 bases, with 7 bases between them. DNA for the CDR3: TGTGCCAGCAAAGGTCCCACAGATACGCAGTATTTT. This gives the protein CASKGPTDTQYF. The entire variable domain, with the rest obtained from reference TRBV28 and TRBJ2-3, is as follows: DVKVTQSSRYLVKRTGEKVFLECVQDMDHENMFWYRQDPGLGLRLIYFSYDVKMKEKGDIPEGYSVSREKKERFSLILESASTNQTSMYLCASKGPTDTQYFGPGTRLTVL.

As DNA, the CDR3 is TGTGCCATCAGTGAGTTTGACAGTCTCACAGATACGCAGTATTTT. Residues: CAISEFDSLTDTQYF. This chain links TRBV10-3 with TRBJ2-3, with D tentatively TRBD1 (5 bases). Trimming pared 1 base from V and 2 bases from J, leaving 10 bases between. The CDR3 runs to 15 residues. Looked up from germline, CDR1 is ENHRY and CDR2 is SYGVKD.

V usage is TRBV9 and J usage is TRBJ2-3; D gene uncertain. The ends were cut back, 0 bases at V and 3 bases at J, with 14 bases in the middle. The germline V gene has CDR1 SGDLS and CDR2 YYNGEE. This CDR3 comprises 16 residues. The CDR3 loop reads CASSVELRRPTDTQYF. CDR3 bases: TGTGCCAGCAGCGTAGAATTGAGGCGTCCGACAGATACGCAGTATTTT. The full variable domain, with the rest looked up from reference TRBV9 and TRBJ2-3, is DSGVTQTPKHLITATGQRVTLRCSPRSGDLSVYWYQQSLDQGLQFLIQYYNGEERAKGNILERFSAQQFPDLHSELNLSSLELGDSALYFCASSVELRRPTDTQYFGPGTRLTVL.

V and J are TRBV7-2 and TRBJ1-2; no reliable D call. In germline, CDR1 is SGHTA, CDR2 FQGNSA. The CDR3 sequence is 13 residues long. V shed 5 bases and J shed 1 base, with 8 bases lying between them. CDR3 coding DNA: TGTGCCAGCAGCCCAGCTAATAACTATGGCTACACCTTC. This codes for CASSPANNYGYTF.

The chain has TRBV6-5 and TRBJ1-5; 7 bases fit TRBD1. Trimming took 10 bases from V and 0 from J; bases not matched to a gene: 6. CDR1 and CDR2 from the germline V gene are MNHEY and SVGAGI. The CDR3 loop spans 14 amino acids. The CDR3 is CATQDRHSNQPQHF. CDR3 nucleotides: TGTGCCACCCAGGACAGGCATAGCAATCAGCCCCAGCATTTT.

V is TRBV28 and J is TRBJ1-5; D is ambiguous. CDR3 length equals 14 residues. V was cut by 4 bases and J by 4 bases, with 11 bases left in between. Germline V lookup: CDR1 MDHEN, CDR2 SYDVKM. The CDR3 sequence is CASSYRLGNQPQHF. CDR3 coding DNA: TGTGCCAGCAGTTATAGACTGGGGAATCAGCCCCAGCATTTT.

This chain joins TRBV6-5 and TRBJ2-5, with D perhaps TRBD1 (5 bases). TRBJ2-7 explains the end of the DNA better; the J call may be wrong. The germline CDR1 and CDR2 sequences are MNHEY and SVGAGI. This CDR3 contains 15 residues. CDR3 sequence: CASSYVDTASYEQYF. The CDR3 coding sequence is TGTGCCAGCAGTTACGTGGACACGGCCTCCTACGAGCAGTACTTC.

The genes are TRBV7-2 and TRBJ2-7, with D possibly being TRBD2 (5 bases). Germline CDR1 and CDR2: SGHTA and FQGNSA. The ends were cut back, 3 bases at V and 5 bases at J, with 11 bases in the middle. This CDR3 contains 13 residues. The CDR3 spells CASSFPGKNEQYF. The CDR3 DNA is TGTGCCAGCAGCTTCCCGGGAAAAAACGAGCAGTACTTC.

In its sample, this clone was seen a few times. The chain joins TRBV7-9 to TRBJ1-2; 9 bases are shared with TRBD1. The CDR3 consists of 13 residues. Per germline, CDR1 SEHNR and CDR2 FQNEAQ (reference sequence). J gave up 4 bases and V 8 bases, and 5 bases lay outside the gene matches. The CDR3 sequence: CASGTGGLYGYTF. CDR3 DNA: TGTGCCAGCGGTACAGGGGGCCTCTATGGCTACACCTTC.

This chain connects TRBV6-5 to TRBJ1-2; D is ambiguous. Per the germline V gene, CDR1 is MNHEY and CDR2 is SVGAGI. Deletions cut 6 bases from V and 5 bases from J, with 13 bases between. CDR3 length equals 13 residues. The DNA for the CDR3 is TGTGCCAGCAGCCAAGACACGGGGTATGGCTACACCTTC. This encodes CASSQDTGYGYTF.

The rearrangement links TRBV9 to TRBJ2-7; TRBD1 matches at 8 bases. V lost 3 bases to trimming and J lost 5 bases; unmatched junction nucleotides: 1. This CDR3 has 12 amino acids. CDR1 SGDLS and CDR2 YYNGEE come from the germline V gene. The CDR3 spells CASSGQGNEQYF. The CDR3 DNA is TGTGCCAGCAGCGGACAGGGGAACGAGCAGTACTTC. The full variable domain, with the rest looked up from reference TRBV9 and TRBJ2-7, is DSGVTQTPKHLITATGQRVTLRCSPRSGDLSVYWYQQSLDQGLQFLIQYYNGEERAKGNILERFSAQQFPDLHSELNLSSLELGDSALYFCASSGQGNEQYFGPGTRLTVT.

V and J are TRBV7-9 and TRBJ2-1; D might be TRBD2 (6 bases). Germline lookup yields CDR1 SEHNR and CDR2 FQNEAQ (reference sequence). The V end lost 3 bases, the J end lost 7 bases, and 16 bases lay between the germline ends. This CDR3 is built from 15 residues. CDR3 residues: CASSLEGLRENEQFF. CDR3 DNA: TGTGCCAGCAGCTTGGAGGGATTGAGGGAGAATGAGCAGTTCTTC.

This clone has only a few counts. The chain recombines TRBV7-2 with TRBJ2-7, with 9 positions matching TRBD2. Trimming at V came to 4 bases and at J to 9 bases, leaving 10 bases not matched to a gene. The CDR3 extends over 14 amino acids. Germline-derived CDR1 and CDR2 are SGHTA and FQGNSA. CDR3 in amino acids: CASSSQTGLAAQYF. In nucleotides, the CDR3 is TGTGCCAGCAGCTCCCAGACGGGACTAGCCGCGCAGTACTTC.